The subject of this entry is one T cell receptor beta chain. No antigen is known for it. Included in the TCR beta cDNA libraries were unique molecular identifiers. Using its own MiXCR run on the PCR reads, TCRdb lists one record per CDR3 protein. This table holds about 540,000 distinct CDR3 sequences, 34% found once. This specimen comes from a study of post-analysis software for immune sequencing data. Whole-study context: As for disease course, relapsing-remitting, secondary progressive and progressive-relapsing multiple sclerosis were all included. Study-level results: There were five or six TRBV segments more frequent in patients than controls, and TRBV5-6, TRBV5-1 and TRBV20-1 were among them.

The CDR3 totals 14 residues. Germline lookup yields CDR1 ENHRY and CDR2 SYGVKD. V shed 3 bases and J shed 9 bases, with 15 bases lying between them. The sequence was collected from a girl aged 2-17 years with multiple sclerosis. The J gene is TRBJ1-5, the V gene TRBV10-3; D might be TRBD1 (6 bases). Sequences were obtained from blood. Written as DNA, the CDR3 is TGTGCCATCAGTGAAAGCAGGGGCCCAACGCCCCAGCATTTT. This gives the protein CAISESRGPTPQHF.